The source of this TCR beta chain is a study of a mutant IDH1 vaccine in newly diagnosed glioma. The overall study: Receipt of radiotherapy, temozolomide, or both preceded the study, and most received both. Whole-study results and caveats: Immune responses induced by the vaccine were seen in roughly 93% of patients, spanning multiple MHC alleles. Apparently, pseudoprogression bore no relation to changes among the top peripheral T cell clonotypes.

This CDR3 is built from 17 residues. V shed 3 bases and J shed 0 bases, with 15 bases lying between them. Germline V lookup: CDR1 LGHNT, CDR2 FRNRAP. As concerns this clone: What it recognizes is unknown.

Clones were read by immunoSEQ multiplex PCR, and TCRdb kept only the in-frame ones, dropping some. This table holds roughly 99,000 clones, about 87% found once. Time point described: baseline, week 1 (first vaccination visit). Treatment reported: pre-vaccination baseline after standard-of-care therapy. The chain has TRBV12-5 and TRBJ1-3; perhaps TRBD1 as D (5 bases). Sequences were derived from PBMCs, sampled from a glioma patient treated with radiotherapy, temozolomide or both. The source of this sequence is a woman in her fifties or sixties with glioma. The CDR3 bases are TGTGCTAGTGGTTTTAGAGGTGGGGGTGCCTCTGGAAACACCATATATTTT. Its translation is CASGFRGGGASGNTIYF.